These 19 T cell receptor beta chains originate from one sample sequenced in a study of blood T cell repertoires in COVID-19. Measured with immunoSEQ multiplex PCR; TCRdb has only the in-frame clones, and not every one. The table lists about 210,000 clones, 70% to 90% of them singletons, with about 5% in the top ten. Sample: peripheral blood. The receptors were sampled from a woman aged 40-49 years with acute or convalescent COVID-19.

V is TRBV5-8 and J is TRBJ1-2; the match to TRBD1 covers 9 bases. The germline V gene has CDR1 SGHTS and CDR2 YDEGEE. V lost 3 bases, J lost 7 bases, and 7 bases stayed unmatched. The CDR3 spans 14 residues. As DNA, the CDR3 is TGTGCCAGCAGCTCTCGGGACAGGGTAGTTGGCTACACCTTC. Translated: CASSSRDRVVGYTF.

This chain uses TRBV7-9 with TRBJ1-2; maybe TRBD1 (6 bases). CDR3 length: 15 residues. Germline loops: CDR1 SEHNR, CDR2 FQNEAQ (reference sequence). Trimming cost V 1 base and J 5 bases, with 14 bases left between them. CDR3 residues: CASSLVAGQRYGYTF. In DNA form, the CDR3 reads TGTGCCAGCAGCTTAGTTGCAGGACAGCGATATGGCTACACCTTC.

This clone has just a few counts. V and J are TRBV30 and TRBJ2-7; D gene uncertain. The germline V and J ends were trimmed by 2 bases and 7 bases, with 9 bases remaining between them. This CDR3 has 11 amino acids. In germline, CDR1 is GTSNPN, CDR2 SVGIG (reference sequence). This CDR3 reads CAWSSVREQYV. CDR3 sequence (DNA): TGTGCCTGGAGTAGCGTGAGGGAGCAGTACGTC.

As regards this clone: Other nucleotide sequences from this sample produce the same CDR3. This rearrangement joins TRBV27 to TRBJ1-1; unclear D gene. CDR1 is MNHEY, CDR2 SMNVEV, per germline (reference sequence). V lost 2 bases and J 2 bases, leaving 6 bases between the germline ends. CDR3 length: 13 amino acids. CDR3 in amino acids: CASSLAENTEAFF. Written as DNA, the CDR3 is TGTGCCAGCAGTTTAGCGGAAAACACTGAAGCTTTCTTT.

The J gene is TRBJ1-3, the V gene TRBV6-6; 9 positions match TRBD1. The CDR3 has 16 amino acids. The V gene end was trimmed by 6 bases and the J gene end by 7 bases; junction bases not matched to a gene: 13. The germline CDR1 and CDR2 sequences are MNHNY and SVGAGI (reference sequence). CDR3 sequence (DNA): TGTGCCAGCAGGGGTCGACAGGGGGTGATGGGGAACACCATATATTTT. It encodes CASRGRQGVMGNTIYF.

The chain carries TRBV6-2 or TRBV6-3 and TRBJ2-6, with a tentative D call TRBD1 (5 bases). CDR3 size: 14 residues. The V gene's germline CDR1 is MNHEY and CDR2 SVGEGT. V gave up 5 bases and J gave up 5 bases, with 10 bases separating them. As DNA, the CDR3 is TGTGCCAGCAGTAGGGGCTCCTGGGCCAACGTCCTGACTTTC. Translated, it gives CASSRGSWANVLTF.

The chain employs TRBV19 and TRBJ2-5; the match to TRBD2 covers 10 bases. CDR3 size: 12 residues. With 3 bases clipped from V and 10 bases from J, the junction kept 2 bases outside the gene matches. Germline V gene sequence: CDR1 LNHDA, CDR2 SQIVND (reference sequence). The CDR3 loop reads CASSMGLASQYF. For the CDR3, the DNA is TGTGCCAGTAGTATGGGACTAGCGAGCCAGTACTTC. The full variable domain, its missing parts supplied by reference TRBV19 and TRBJ2-5, is DGGITQSPKYLFRKEGQNVTLSCEQNLNHDAMYWYRQDPGQGLRLIYYSQIVNDFQKGDIAEGYSVSREKKESFPLTVTSAQKNPTAFYLCASSMGLASQYFGPGTRLLVL.

J is TRBJ1-1 and V is TRBV7-8, with a weak D call TRBD1 (6 bases). The CDR3 has 17 residues. Trimming removed 5 bases from V and 2 bases from J, with 21 bases in between. Germline V CDR1 and CDR2: SGHVS, FQNEAQ. The CDR3 is CASSRGGGQTTNTEAFF. CDR3 sequence (DNA): TGTGCCAGCAGCCGAGGGGGGGGGCAGACTACAAACACTGAAGCTTTCTTT.

The chain uses TRBV6-5 and TRBJ2-5; D is undetermined. The V gene lost 2 bases and the J gene lost 0 bases, with 7 bases spanning the gap. The CDR3 runs to 14 residues. Germline V gene lookup returns CDR1 MNHEY and CDR2 SVGAGI. The CDR3 spells CASSYDKYQETQYF. In DNA, the CDR3 is TGTGCCAGCAGTTACGACAAGTACCAAGAGACCCAGTACTTC.

The V call is TRBV12-5, the J call TRBJ2-5, with 8 bases matching TRBD1. The CDR3 has 18 residues. Trimming at V came to 7 bases and at J to 2 bases, leaving 18 bases not matched to a gene. Germline CDR1 reads LGHNT; CDR2 reads FRNRAP. In DNA, the CDR3 is TGTGCTAGTGCTACTGGGCGGACAGGGAATCGACATCAAGAGACCCAGTACTTC. Encoded protein: CASATGRTGNRHQETQYF.

The chain links TRBV14 to TRBJ1-2; D uncertain. This CDR3 spans 13 amino acids. Trimming removed 1 base from V and 4 bases from J, with 7 bases in between. Germline V CDR1 and CDR2: SGHDN, FVKESK. CDR3: CASSQGIVYGYTF. The CDR3 DNA reads as TGTGCCAGCAGCCAAGGAATAGTCTATGGCTACACCTTC.

The chain is built from TRBV29-1 and TRBJ2-5, with 7 bases lining up with TRBD1. V gave up 7 bases and J gave up 1 base; unmatched junction bases: 3. Germline-derived CDR1 and CDR2 are SQVTM and ANQGSEA. The CDR3 is 12 amino acids. CDR3 in DNA: TGCAGCGGGAGGACAGGCCAAGAGACCCAGTACTTC. Encoded protein: CSGRTGQETQYF.

Comment on this clone: At one end, the junction sequence differs from germline, possibly due to a read error. The chain joins TRBV27 to TRBJ1-2; D is perhaps TRBD1 (6 bases). The germline V gene has CDR1 MNHEY and CDR2 SMNVEV (reference sequence). CDR3 size: 14 residues. The CDR3 sequence: CASSLSMRAGGCTF. CDR3 DNA: TGTGCCAGCAGTTTATCGATGCGAGCGGGGGGCTGCACCTTC.

This chain connects TRBV7-2 to TRBJ2-7; 7 positions match TRBD1. This CDR3 has 13 residues. CDR1 is SGHTA and CDR2 is FQGNSA in the germline V gene. Unmatched junction bases numbered 2, after V lost 1 base and J lost 5 bases. The CDR3 loop is CASSLDRGHEQYV. DNA of the CDR3: TGTGCCAGCAGCTTAGACAGGGGTCACGAGCAGTACGTC.

This chain uses TRBV10-2 with TRBJ1-1; D unresolved. In germline, CDR1 is WSHSY, CDR2 SAAADI. The V gene lost 3 bases and the J gene lost 6 bases, with 14 bases spanning the gap. The length of the CDR3 is 14 residues. CDR3 region: CASSERALRAEAFF. In nucleotides, the CDR3 is TGCGCCAGCAGTGAACGGGCCTTGAGGGCTGAAGCTTTCTTT.

The chain employs TRBV2 and TRBJ1-2; 8 nucleotides align to TRBD1. CDR3 length: 15 residues. V lost 4 bases and J lost 6; bases outside the gene matches: 10. Germline CDR1 SNHLY, CDR2 FYNNEI. The chain's CDR3 is CASSVAGQGGNGYTF. For the CDR3, the DNA is TGTGCCAGCAGTGTCGCAGGACAGGGTGGAAATGGCTACACCTTC.

The chain has TRBV11-2 and TRBJ1-4; D is unclear. CDR1 and CDR2 from the germline V gene are SGHAT and FQNNGV. The CDR3 extends over 17 amino acids. The ends were cut back, 3 bases at V and 0 bases at J, with 14 bases in the middle. The CDR3 DNA follows: TGTGCCAGCAGCTTTCGCCCCGCGGAAGCAACTAATGAAAAACTGTTTTTT. Translation: CASSFRPAEATNEKLFF.

This chain joins TRBV9 and TRBJ1-3; D might be TRBD1 (5 bases). CDR3 length: 15 amino acids. Germline V lookup: CDR1 SGDLS, CDR2 YYNGEE. Trimming removed 4 bases at V and 2 bases at J, with 13 bases between. The CDR3, as DNA: TGTGCCAGCAGCCTTTGGGGGGAGACTGGAAACACCATATATTTT. Its protein product is CASSLWGETGNTIYF.

The J gene is TRBJ1-1, the V gene TRBV24-1; 7 bases are a match to TRBD1. With 10 bases clipped from V and 3 bases from J, the junction kept 10 bases outside the gene matches. Germline V gene sequence: CDR1 KGHDR, CDR2 SFDVKD. This CDR3 region has 14 residues. The CDR3 is CATRAAGGYTEAFF. The CDR3 DNA follows: TGTGCCACTCGCGCAGCAGGGGGGTACACTGAAGCTTTCTTT.